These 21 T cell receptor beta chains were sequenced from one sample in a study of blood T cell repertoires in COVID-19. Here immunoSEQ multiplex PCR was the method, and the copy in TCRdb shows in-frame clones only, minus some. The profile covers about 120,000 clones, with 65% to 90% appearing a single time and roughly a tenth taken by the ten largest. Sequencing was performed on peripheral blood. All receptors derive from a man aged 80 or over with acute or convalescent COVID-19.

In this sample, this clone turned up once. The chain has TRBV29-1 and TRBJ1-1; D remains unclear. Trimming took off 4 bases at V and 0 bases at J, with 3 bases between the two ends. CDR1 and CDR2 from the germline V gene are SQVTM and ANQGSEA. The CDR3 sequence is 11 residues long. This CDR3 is CSVVMNTEAFF. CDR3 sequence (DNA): TGCAGCGTTGTCATGAACACTGAAGCTTTCTTT.

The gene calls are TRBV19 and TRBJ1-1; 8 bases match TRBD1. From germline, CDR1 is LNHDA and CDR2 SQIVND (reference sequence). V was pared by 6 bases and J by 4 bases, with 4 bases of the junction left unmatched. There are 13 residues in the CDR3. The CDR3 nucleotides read TGTGCCAGTAGCGGACAGGGAGGCACTGAAGCTTTCTTT. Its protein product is CASSGQGGTEAFF.

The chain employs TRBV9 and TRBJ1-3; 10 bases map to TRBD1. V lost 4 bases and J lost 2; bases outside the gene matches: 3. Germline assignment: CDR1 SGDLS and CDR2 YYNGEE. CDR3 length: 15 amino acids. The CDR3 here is CASSPGQGAGNTIYF. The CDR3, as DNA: TGTGCCAGCAGCCCCGGACAGGGGGCTGGAAACACCATATATTTT.

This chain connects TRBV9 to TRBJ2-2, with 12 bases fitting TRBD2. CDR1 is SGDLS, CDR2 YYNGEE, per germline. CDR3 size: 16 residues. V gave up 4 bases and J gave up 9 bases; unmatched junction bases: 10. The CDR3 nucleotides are TGTGCCAGCAGCCCCAGAGGGCTAGCGGGGGGGCGGGAGCTGTTTTTT. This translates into CASSPRGLAGGRELFF.

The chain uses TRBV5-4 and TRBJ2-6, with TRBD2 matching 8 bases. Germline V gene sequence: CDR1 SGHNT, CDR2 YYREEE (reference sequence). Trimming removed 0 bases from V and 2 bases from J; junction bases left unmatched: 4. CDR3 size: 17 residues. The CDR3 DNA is TGTGCCAGCAGCTTGGGAGCTAGCGGGCCTGGGGCCAACGTCCTGACTTTC. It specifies CASSLGASGPGANVLTF. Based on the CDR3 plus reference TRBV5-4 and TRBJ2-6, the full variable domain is ETGVTQSPTHLIKTRGQQVTLRCSSQSGHNTVSWYQQALGQGPQFIFQYYREEENGRGNFPPRFSGLQFPNYSSELNVNALELDDSALYLCASSLGASGPGANVLTFGAGSRLTVL.

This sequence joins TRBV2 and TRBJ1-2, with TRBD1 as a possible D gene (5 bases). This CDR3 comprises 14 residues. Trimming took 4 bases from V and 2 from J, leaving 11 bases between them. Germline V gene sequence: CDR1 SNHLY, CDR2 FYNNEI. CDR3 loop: CASSGDSKNYGYTF. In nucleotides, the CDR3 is TGTGCCAGCAGTGGAGACAGCAAGAACTATGGCTACACCTTC. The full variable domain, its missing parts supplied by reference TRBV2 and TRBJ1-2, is EPEVTQTPSHQVTQMGQEVILRCVPISNHLYFYWYRQILGQKVEFLVSFYNNEISEKSEIFDDQFSVERPDGSNFTLKIRSTKLEDSAMYFCASSGDSKNYGYTFGSGTRLTVV.

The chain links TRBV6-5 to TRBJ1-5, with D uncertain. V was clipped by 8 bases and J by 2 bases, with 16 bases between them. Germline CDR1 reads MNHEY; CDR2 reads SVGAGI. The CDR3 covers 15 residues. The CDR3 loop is CASRSAGLGNQPQHF. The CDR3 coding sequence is TGTGCCAGCCGGAGCGCGGGCTTGGGCAATCAGCCCCAGCATTTT.

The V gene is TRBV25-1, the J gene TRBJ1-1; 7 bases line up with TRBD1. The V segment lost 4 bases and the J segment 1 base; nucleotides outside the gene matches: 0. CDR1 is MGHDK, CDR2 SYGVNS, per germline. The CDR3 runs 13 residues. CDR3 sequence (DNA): TGTGCCAGCAGTGGACAGGGGAACACTGAAGCTTTCTTT. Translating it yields CASSGQGNTEAFF.

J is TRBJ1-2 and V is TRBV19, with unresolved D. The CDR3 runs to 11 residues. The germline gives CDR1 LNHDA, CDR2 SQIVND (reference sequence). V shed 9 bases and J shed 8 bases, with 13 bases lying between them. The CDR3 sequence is CASAGRGGYTF. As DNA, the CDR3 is TGTGCCAGCGCAGGTAGAGGGGGCTACACCTTC.

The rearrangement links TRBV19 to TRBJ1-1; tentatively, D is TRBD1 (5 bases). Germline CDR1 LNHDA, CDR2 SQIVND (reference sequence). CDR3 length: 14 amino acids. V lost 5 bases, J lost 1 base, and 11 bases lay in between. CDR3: CASSPPGGNTEAFF. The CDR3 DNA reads TGTGCCAGTAGTCCCCCCGGGGGGAACACTGAAGCTTTCTTT.

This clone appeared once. CDR3 sequence: CASSPPGAPGGYTF. CDR3 sequence (DNA): TGCGCCAGCAGCCCACCGGGAGCCCCGGGGGGCTACACCTTC. The chain has TRBV5-1 and TRBJ1-2; D not resolved. The V gene lost 4 bases and the J gene lost 8 bases, with 18 bases spanning the gap. This CDR3 is built from 14 residues. Germline values: CDR1 SGHRS, CDR2 YFSETQ.

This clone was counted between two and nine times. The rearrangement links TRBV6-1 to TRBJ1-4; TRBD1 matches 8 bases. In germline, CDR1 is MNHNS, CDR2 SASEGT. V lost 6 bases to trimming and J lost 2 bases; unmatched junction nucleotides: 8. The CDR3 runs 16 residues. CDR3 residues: CASSEFYRGTNEKLFF. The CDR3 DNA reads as TGTGCCAGCAGCGAATTCTACAGGGGGACTAATGAAAAACTGTTTTTT.

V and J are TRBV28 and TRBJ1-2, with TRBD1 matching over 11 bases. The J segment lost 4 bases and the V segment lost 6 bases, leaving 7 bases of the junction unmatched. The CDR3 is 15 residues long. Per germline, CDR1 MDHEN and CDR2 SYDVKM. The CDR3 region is CASRPRTGGVYGYTF. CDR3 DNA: TGTGCCAGCAGACCAAGGACAGGGGGCGTCTATGGCTACACCTTC.

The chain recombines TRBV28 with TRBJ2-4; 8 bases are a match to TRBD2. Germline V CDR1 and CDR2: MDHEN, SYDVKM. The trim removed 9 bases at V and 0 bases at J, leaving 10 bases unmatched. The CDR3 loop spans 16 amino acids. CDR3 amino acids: CASGGGTVVAKNIQYF. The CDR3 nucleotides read TGTGCCAGTGGCGGGGGGACGGTAGTAGCCAAAAACATTCAGTACTTC.

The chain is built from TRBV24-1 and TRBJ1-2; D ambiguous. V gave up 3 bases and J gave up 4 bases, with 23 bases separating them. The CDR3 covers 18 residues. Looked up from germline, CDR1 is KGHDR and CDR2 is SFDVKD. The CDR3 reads CATSDPGANIPPIYGYTF. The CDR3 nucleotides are TGTGCCACCAGTGATCCAGGCGCAAACATACCCCCTATCTATGGCTACACCTTC.

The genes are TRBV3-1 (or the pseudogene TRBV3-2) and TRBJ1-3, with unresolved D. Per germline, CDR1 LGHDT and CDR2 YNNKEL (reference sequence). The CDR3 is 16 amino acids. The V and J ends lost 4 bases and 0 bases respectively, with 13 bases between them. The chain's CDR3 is CASSRHGESSGNTIYF. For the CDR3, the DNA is TGTGCCAGCAGCCGTCACGGAGAGAGCTCTGGAAACACCATATATTTT.

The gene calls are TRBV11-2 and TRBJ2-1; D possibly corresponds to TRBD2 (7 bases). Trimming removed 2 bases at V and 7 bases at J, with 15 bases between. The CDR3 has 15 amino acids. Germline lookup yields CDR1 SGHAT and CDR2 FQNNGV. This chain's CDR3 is CASSLMRGTTNEQFF. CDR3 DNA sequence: TGTGCCAGCAGCTTAATGAGGGGGACTACAAATGAGCAGTTCTTC.

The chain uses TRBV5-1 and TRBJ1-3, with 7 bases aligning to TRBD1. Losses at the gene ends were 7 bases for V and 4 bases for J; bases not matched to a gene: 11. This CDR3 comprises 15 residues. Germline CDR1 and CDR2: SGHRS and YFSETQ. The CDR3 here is CASSPGSGGGNTIYF. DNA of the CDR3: TGCGCCAGCTCTCCCGGTTCAGGGGGAGGAAACACCATATATTTT.

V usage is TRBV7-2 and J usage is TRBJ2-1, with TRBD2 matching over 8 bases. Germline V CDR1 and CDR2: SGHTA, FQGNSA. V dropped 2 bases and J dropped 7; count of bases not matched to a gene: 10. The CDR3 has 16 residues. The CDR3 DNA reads TGTGCCAGCAGCTTAATCTTAGCGGGGCCGCGGAATGAGCAGTTCTTC. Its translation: CASSLILAGPRNEQFF.

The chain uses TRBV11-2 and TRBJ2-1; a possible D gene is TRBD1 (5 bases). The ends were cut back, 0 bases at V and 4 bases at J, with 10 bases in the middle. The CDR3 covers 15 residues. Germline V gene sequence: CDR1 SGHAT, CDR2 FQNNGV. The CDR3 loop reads CASSLDLTVYNEQFF. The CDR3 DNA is TGTGCCAGCAGCTTAGATTTGACAGTATACAATGAGCAGTTCTTC.

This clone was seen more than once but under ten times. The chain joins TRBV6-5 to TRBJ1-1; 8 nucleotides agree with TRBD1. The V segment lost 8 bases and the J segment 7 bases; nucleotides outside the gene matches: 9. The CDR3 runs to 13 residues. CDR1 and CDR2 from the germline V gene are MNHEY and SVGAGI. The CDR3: CASRDRTFHEAFF. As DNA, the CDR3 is TGTGCCAGCCGGGACAGGACGTTTCATGAAGCTTTCTTT.